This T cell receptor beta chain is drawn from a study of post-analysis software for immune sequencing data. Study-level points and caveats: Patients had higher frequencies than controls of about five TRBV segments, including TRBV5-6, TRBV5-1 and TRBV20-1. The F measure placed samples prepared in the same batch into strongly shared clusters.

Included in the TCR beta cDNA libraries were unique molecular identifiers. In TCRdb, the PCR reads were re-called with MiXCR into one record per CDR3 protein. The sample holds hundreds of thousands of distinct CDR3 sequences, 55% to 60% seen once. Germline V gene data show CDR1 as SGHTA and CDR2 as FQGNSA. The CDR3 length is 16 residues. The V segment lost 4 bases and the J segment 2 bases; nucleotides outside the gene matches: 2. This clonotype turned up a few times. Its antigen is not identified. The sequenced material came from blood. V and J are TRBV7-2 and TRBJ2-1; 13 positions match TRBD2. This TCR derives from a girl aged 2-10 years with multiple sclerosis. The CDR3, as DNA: TGTGCCAGCAGCTGGACTAGCGGGGGAACCTACAATGAGCAGTTCTTC. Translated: CASSWTSGGTYNEQFF.